These T cell receptor beta chains were read from a single sample in a study of blood T cell repertoires in COVID-19. Assay used: immunoSEQ multiplex PCR; TCRdb lists only in-frame clones, some missing. The sample has under 300,000 clones; around 90% are singletons. Sequencing input: PBMCs or T cells enriched from blood (not recorded which). Source of these receptors: a woman younger than 45 with acute COVID-19. The CDR3 runs from the conserved cysteine through the conserved F or W. D genes are given only for firm matches. Size is omitted from some rows. Given values are once, few, many or a class for expanded clones.

clone_size j_call v_call d_call cdr3_nt cdr3_aa
- TRBJ1-5 TRBV28 - TGTGCCAGCAGTTTACATCCGGGGGGAGGCAATCAGCCCCAGCATTTT CASSLHPGGGNQPQHF
- TRBJ2-5 TRBV7-7 - TGTGCTAGCAGCCCGGGACAACCCGTAGGGAAGACCCAGTACTTC CASSPGQPVGKTQYF
- TRBJ1-3 TRBV9 - TGTGCCAGCAGCGTAAGGGGCTCTGGAAACACCATATATTTT CASSVRGSGNTIYF
once TRBJ2-3 TRBV7-2 - TGTGCCAGCAGCTTCAGGGTGGCAGATACGCAGTATTTT CASSFRVADTQYF
- TRBJ2-7 TRBV19 - TGTGCCAGTAGTGGAAAGCGGGACAGGTCTGACGAGCAGTACTTC CASSGKRDRSDEQYF
- TRBJ1-1 TRBV29-1 - TGCAGCGTTGAAGGGGGGGTCACTGAAGCTTTCTTT CSVEGGVTEAFF
- TRBJ2-3 TRBV28 TRBD2 TGTGCCAGCAGTGGCCTAGCGGGGGGGCTTGATACGCAGTATTTT CASSGLAGGLDTQYF
- TRBJ2-7 TRBV6-2/TRBV6-3 TRBD2 TGTGCCAGCAGTCCAATTCCACCGGGACTAGCGGACTACGAGCAGTACTTC CASSPIPPGLADYEQYF
- TRBJ1-6 TRBV7-9 TRBD1 TGTGCCAGCAGCCCGACAGGGTTTTCACCCCTCCACTTT CASSPTGFSPLHF
- TRBJ2-3 TRBV28 TRBD2 TGTGCCAGCAGCGGCGGGAGGCTATGGGGAGATACGCAGTATTTT CASSGGRLWGDTQYF
- TRBJ1-5 TRBV27 - TGTGCCAGCAGTTTAAGAGGTGGTCGGATTAGGCATTTT CASSLRGGRIRHF
- TRBJ1-2 TRBV5-6 - TGTGCCAGCAGCGGCGACACGCTCTATGGCTACACCTTC CASSGDTLYGYTF
- TRBJ2-3 TRBV3-1/TRBV3-2 - TGTGCCAGCAGCCAGTTAAGCACAGATACGCAGTATTTT CASSQLSTDTQYF
- TRBJ1-4 TRBV28 TRBD1 TGTGCCAGCGCCGCGACCGGGACAGCTTATTTT CASAATGTAYF
- TRBJ1-6 TRBV9 TRBD1 TGTGCCAGCAGCGTGGGGCAGGGGGCTAATTCACCCCTCCACTTT CASSVGQGANSPLHF
- TRBJ2-1 TRBV5-5 - TGTGCCAGCAGTTCGCTCAGGATGGGTGAGCAGTTCTTC CASSSLRMGEQFF
- TRBJ1-1 TRBV28 TRBD1 TGTGCCAGCAGCCATCACCTTCGAACAGGGGATCTTTTGAACACTGAAGCTTTCTTT CASSHHLRTGDLLNTEAFF
- TRBJ2-7 TRBV27 - TGTGCCAGTTCCCGGGGAGCGACCTACGAGCAGTACTTC CASSRGATYEQYF
- TRBJ2-7 TRBV5-4 - TGTGCCAGCAGCTTTCCGAGCTCCTACGAGCAGTACTTC CASSFPSSYEQYF
- TRBJ1-2 TRBV28 TRBD1 TGTGCCAGCAGCAGGGGACAGCCCTATGGCTACACCTTC CASSRGQPYGYTF
- TRBJ1-5 TRBV15 TRBD1 TGTGCCACCAGCAGAGATGGGGACAGTAATCAGCCCCAGCATTTT CATSRDGDSNQPQHF
- TRBJ2-3 TRBV2 - TGTGCCAGCAGTGAAGTAGAAAGAGATACGCAGTATTTT CASSEVERDTQYF
- TRBJ1-4 TRBV13 - TGTGCCAGCAGCTTAACACCTAATGAAAAACTGTTTTTT CASSLTPNEKLFF